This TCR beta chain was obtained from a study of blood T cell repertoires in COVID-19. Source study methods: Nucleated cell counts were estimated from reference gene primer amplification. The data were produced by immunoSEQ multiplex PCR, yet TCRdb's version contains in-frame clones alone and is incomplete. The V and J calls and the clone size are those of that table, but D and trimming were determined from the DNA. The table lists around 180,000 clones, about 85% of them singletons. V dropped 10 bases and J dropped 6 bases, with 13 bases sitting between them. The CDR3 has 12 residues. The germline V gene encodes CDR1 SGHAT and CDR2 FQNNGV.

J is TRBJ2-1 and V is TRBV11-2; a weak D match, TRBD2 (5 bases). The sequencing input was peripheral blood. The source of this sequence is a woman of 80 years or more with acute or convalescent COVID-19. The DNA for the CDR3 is TGTGCCACCAATATGCGGGTCAATGAGCAGTTCTTC. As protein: CATNMRVNEQFF.